One sample yielded the 26 T cell receptor beta chains listed below, sequenced in a study of cytomegalovirus exposure and HLA in healthy donors. The PCR contained 60 Vbeta and 13 Jbeta primers. TCRdb's table, derived via immunoSEQ multiplex PCR, lists solely in-frame clones and lacks some. The sample carries approximately 190,000 clones, 82% recorded once. What was sequenced was PBMCs. These receptors were collected from a boy aged 2 to 10 in good health and CMV-seronegative.

J is TRBJ2-7 and V is TRBV7-2, with a tentative D call TRBD2 (6 bases). Deletions cut 4 bases from V and 2 bases from J, with 18 bases between. This CDR3 is built from 16 residues. Germline V lookup: CDR1 SGHTA, CDR2 FQGNSA. CDR3 nucleotide sequence: TGTGCCAGCAGCTATTCGGTTGGAGGGTCACCCTACGAGCAGTACTTC. It specifies CASSYSVGGSPYEQYF.

This chain connects TRBV7-9 to TRBJ1-6; D unresolved. The CDR3 is made up of 15 amino acids. The germline V and J ends were trimmed by 4 bases and 2 bases, with 9 bases remaining between them. Germline V CDR1 and CDR2: SEHNR, FQNEAQ (reference sequence). The CDR3 protein is CASSSSWAYNSPLHF. The CDR3 region has the DNA TGTGCCAGCAGCTCTAGCTGGGCCTATAATTCACCCCTCCACTTT. The entire variable domain, with the rest obtained from reference TRBV7-9 and TRBJ1-6, is as follows: DTGVSQNPRHKITKRGQNVTFRCDPISEHNRLYWYRQTLGQGPEFLTYFQNEAQLEKSRLLSDRFSAERPKGSFSTLEIQRTEQGDSAMYLCASSSSWAYNSPLHFGNGTRLTVT.

As concerns this clone: Its ends do not fully match the called genes, so a read error is possible. The CDR3 DNA reads TGTGCCAGCAGTGAAAGTAAGGGGAGGTCAGCCTTC. As protein: CASSESKGRSAF. The rearrangement uses TRBV6-4 and TRBJ1-2, with TRBD1 as a possible D gene (5 bases). Germline V gives CDR1 MRHNA, CDR2 SNTAGT. The CDR3 covers 12 residues.

The DNA of the CDR3 is TGTGCCAGCAGCTTAGTGCTAGCGGGGGGCTATGAGCAGTACTTC. Residues: CASSLVLAGGYEQYF. The chain has TRBV7-6 and TRBJ2-7; TRBD2 aligns across 11 bases. Germline values: CDR1 SGHVS, CDR2 FNYEAQ. The CDR3 sequence is 15 residues long. The V segment lost 1 base and the J segment 7 bases; nucleotides outside the gene matches: 6.

V gene TRBV4-3 combines with J gene TRBJ2-3; D not resolved. Per germline, CDR1 LGHNA and CDR2 YSLEER. V lost 0 bases, J lost 1 base, and 8 bases lay in between. This CDR3 region has 15 residues. This CDR3 reads CASSQDIQRTDTQYF. The DNA of the CDR3 is TGCGCCAGCAGCCAAGATATACAGCGCACAGATACGCAGTATTTT.

This chain joins TRBV2 and TRBJ2-4; 7 positions match TRBD1. The length of the CDR3 is 14 residues. Germline CDR1 reads SNHLY; CDR2 reads FYNNEI. Unmatched junction bases numbered 5, after V lost 6 bases and J lost 3 bases. The CDR3: CASSATGVKNIQYF. DNA for the CDR3: TGTGCCAGCAGCGCTACAGGGGTCAAAAACATTCAGTACTTC.

The chain uses TRBV7-2 and TRBJ2-5; 8 nucleotides line up with TRBD1. The ends lost 6 bases at V and 7 bases at J; junction bases unmatched: 16. The CDR3 is 16 amino acids. Germline-derived CDR1 and CDR2 are SGHTA and FQGNSA. The CDR3 loop is CASSPPGGRGTGTQYF. The DNA for the CDR3 is TGTGCCAGCAGTCCCCCAGGTGGACGGGGGACAGGGACCCAGTACTTC. Complete variable domain (other parts from reference TRBV7-2 and TRBJ2-5): GAGVSQSPSNKVTEKGKDVELRCDPISGHTALYWYRQSLGQGLEFLIYFQGNSAPDKSGLPSDRFSAERTGGSVSTLTIQRTQQEDSAVYLCASSPPGGRGTGTQYFGPGTRLLVL.

The chain has TRBV18 and TRBJ2-7; TRBD2 agrees at 10 bases. V shed 4 bases, J shed 5 bases, and the junction held 14 bases outside the gene matches. The germline V gene encodes CDR1 KGHSH and CDR2 LQKENI. CDR3 length: 17 residues. The CDR3 DNA reads as TGTGCCAGCTCACGCAACTCCGGGACTAGCGACGCTCACGAGCAGTACTTC. Its translation: CASSRNSGTSDAHEQYF. Using reference TRBV18 and TRBJ2-7 for the parts outside the CDR3, the full variable domain is NAGVMQNPRHLVRRRGQEARLRCSPMKGHSHVYWYRQLPEEGLKFMVYLQKENIIDESGMPKERFSAEFPKEGPSILRIQQVVRGDSAAYFCASSRNSGTSDAHEQYFGPGTRLTVT.

CDR3: CASSLDSRGTQYF. The CDR3 bases are TGTGCCAGCAGCTTAGATTCACGCGGTACGCAGTATTTT. This chain connects TRBV7-2 to TRBJ2-3, with D unresolved. Germline lookup yields CDR1 SGHTA and CDR2 FQGNSA. The CDR3 is 13 residues long. V was shortened by 1 base and J by 8 bases, with 10 bases between the two germline ends.

This chain uses TRBV29-1 with TRBJ1-1; TRBD1 might be the D (6 bases). V was shortened by 4 bases and J by 8 bases, with 23 bases between the two germline ends. The V gene's germline CDR1 is SQVTM and CDR2 ANQGSEA. The CDR3 contains 15 residues. The CDR3: CSVVIGTDSRREAFF. CDR3 in DNA: TGCAGCGTTGTTATAGGCACGGACAGTCGGAGAGAAGCTTTCTTT.

This chain links TRBV29-1 with TRBJ2-7, with 9 bases aligning to TRBD1. The V gene's germline CDR1 is SQVTM and CDR2 ANQGSEA. The ends lost 1 base at V and 3 bases at J; junction bases unmatched: 10. The length of the CDR3 is 16 residues. The CDR3 DNA follows: TGCAGCGTTGAAGCGCAGGGACAGGGAGGGATCTACGAGCAGTACTTC. As protein: CSVEAQGQGGIYEQYF.

This chain uses TRBV2 with TRBJ1-2; D uncertain. The germline CDR1 and CDR2 sequences are SNHLY and FYNNEI. This CDR3 spans 12 amino acids. Trimming stripped 6 bases from V and 8 bases from J, with 13 bases between. This CDR3 reads CASSGDGGGYTF. CDR3 DNA: TGTGCCAGCAGCGGCGACGGCGGGGGCTACACCTTC.

The V call is TRBV7-2, the J call TRBJ1-2; a weak D match, TRBD1 (6 bases). Germline V lookup: CDR1 SGHTA, CDR2 FQGNSA. The germline V and J ends were trimmed by 5 bases and 5 bases, with 18 bases remaining between them. The CDR3 loop spans 15 amino acids. The CDR3 DNA follows: TGTGCCAGCAGCCGAGGGGGGGAGCGGTCGTATGGCTACACCTTC. It specifies CASSRGGERSYGYTF.

The chain has TRBV6-6 and TRBJ1-1, with D possibly matching TRBD1 (6 bases). Trimming removed 0 bases at V and 0 bases at J, with 11 bases between. CDR3 length: 16 residues. CDR1 is MNHNY and CDR2 is SVGAGI in the germline V gene (reference sequence). CDR3: CASSYSPDSVNTEAFF. The CDR3 DNA reads TGTGCCAGCAGTTACTCCCCGGACAGTGTGAACACTGAAGCTTTCTTT.

The rearrangement links TRBV5-4 to TRBJ2-7; 11 bases align to TRBD2. Germline CDR1 reads SGHNT; CDR2 reads YYREEE (reference sequence). The CDR3 has 15 amino acids. J was trimmed by 3 bases and V by 4 bases; bases with no gene match: 6. CDR3 amino acids: CASSPSGGRNYEQYF. The DNA of the CDR3 is TGTGCCAGCAGCCCTAGCGGGGGGCGCAACTACGAGCAGTACTTC.

The chain recombines TRBV9 with TRBJ2-3, with D possibly matching TRBD1 (5 bases). The CDR3 length is 15 residues. CDR1 and CDR2 from the germline V gene are SGDLS and YYNGEE. V lost 1 base to trimming and J lost 0 bases, with 9 bases between them. The CDR3 nucleotides read TGTGCCAGCAGCGTAAGGGGCCCCAGCACAGATACGCAGTATTTT. It specifies CASSVRGPSTDTQYF.

Turning to this clone: This same CDR3 is encoded by further DNA sequences in the sample. The chain combines TRBV5-1 with TRBJ2-4, with D possibly being TRBD1 (6 bases). Germline values: CDR1 SGHRS, CDR2 YFSETQ. The CDR3 contains 15 residues. V was cut by 0 bases and J by 4 bases, with 11 bases left in between. This chain's CDR3 is CASSLEYQGKNIQYF. The CDR3 DNA reads as TGCGCCAGCAGCTTGGAGTATCAGGGGAAAAACATTCAGTACTTC. Complete variable domain (other parts from reference TRBV5-1 and TRBJ2-4): KAGVTQTPRYLIKTRGQQVTLSCSPISGHRSVSWYQQTPGQGLQFLFEYFSETQRNKGNFPGRFSGRQFSNSRSEMNVSTLELGDSALYLCASSLEYQGKNIQYFGAGTRLSVL.

This chain uses TRBV11-2 with TRBJ1-4; tentative D call: TRBD1 (5 bases). This CDR3 has 15 residues. V was pared by 1 base and J by 14 bases, with 20 bases between. Germline CDR1 SGHAT, CDR2 FQNNGV. In nucleotides, the CDR3 is TGTGCCAGCAGCTTAGGGGTCCCCGTGAGGGAGGGGCTGTTTTTT. This translates into CASSLGVPVREGLFF.

The table lists this clone with a few counts. The rearrangement uses TRBV7-9 and TRBJ2-5; D possibly corresponds to TRBD2 (6 bases). Trimming pared 5 bases from V and 1 base from J, leaving 11 bases between. CDR1 and CDR2 (germline): SEHNR, FQNEAQ (reference sequence). The CDR3 has 14 residues. The CDR3 DNA reads as TGTGCCAGCAGCCTGACTAGTCTCCAAGAGACCCAGTACTTC. It specifies CASSLTSLQETQYF.

The chain links TRBV2 to TRBJ1-2, with D perhaps matching TRBD1 (5 bases). The CDR3 totals 9 residues. Trimming took off 11 bases at V and 13 bases at J, with 14 bases between the two ends. Germline CDR1 SNHLY, CDR2 FYNNEI. The CDR3 coding sequence is TGTGCCGTTCAGGGTTTGACCACCTTC. Translating it yields CAVQGLTTF.

The chain is built from TRBV15 and TRBJ2-7; D not resolved. V lost 0 bases to trimming and J lost 0 bases, with 12 bases between them. In germline, CDR1 is LNHNV, CDR2 YYDKDF (reference sequence). CDR3 length: 16 residues. The CDR3 nucleotides read TGTGCCACCAGCAGAGACAAGCTGTCCCTCTCCTACGAGCAGTACTTC. This sequence encodes CATSRDKLSLSYEQYF.

J is TRBJ1-1 and V is TRBV5-6; D call uncertain. V was pared by 0 bases and J by 6 bases, with 12 bases between. The germline V gene encodes CDR1 SGHDT and CDR2 YYEEEE. The CDR3 runs 14 residues. The DNA for the CDR3 is TGTGCCAGCAGCTTGGATCGGGGAAGGGCTGAAGCTTTCTTT. Residues: CASSLDRGRAEAFF.

V usage is TRBV19 and J usage is TRBJ2-7, with a tentative D call TRBD2 (5 bases). Trimming stripped 1 base from V and 7 bases from J, with 11 bases between. The germline CDR1 and CDR2 sequences are LNHDA and SQIVND (reference sequence). CDR3 length: 13 residues. CDR3 bases: TGTGCCAGTAGTATAGGGTCCGGGGATGAGCAGTACTTC. This encodes CASSIGSGDEQYF.

CDR3: CASSRTSGGAGNEQFF. CDR3 nucleotides: TGTGCCAGCAGTAGAACTAGCGGGGGGGCGGGGAATGAGCAGTTCTTC. This chain links TRBV7-9 with TRBJ2-1, with 13 bases identical to TRBD2. This CDR3 is built from 16 residues. Germline loops: CDR1 SEHNR, CDR2 FQNEAQ (reference sequence). Unmatched junction bases numbered 9, after V lost 6 bases and J lost 7 bases. The complete variable domain, with remaining parts taken from reference TRBV7-9 and TRBJ2-1, reads DTGVSQNPRHKITKRGQNVTFRCDPISEHNRLYWYRQTLGQGPEFLTYFQNEAQLEKSRLLSDRFSAERPKGSFSTLEIQRTEQGDSAMYLCASSRTSGGAGNEQFFGPGTRLTVL.

The chain employs TRBV14 and TRBJ2-7; possibly TRBD2 for D (6 bases). Germline values: CDR1 SGHDN, CDR2 FVKESK. This CDR3 comprises 13 residues. Trimming cost V 0 bases and J 9 bases, with 12 bases left between them. The CDR3 reads CASSQDWRGVQYF. The CDR3 region has the DNA TGTGCCAGCAGCCAAGATTGGCGGGGCGTGCAGTACTTC.

The chain has TRBV13 and TRBJ2-5; 10 bases agree with TRBD2. V was clipped by 5 bases and J by 2 bases; unmatched bases: 5. The CDR3 runs to 15 residues. The germline V gene encodes CDR1 PRHDT and CDR2 FYEKMQ (reference sequence). CDR3 amino acids: CASSPRTSGQETQYF. The CDR3 region has the DNA TGTGCCAGCAGCCCGCGGACTAGCGGACAAGAGACCCAGTACTTC.